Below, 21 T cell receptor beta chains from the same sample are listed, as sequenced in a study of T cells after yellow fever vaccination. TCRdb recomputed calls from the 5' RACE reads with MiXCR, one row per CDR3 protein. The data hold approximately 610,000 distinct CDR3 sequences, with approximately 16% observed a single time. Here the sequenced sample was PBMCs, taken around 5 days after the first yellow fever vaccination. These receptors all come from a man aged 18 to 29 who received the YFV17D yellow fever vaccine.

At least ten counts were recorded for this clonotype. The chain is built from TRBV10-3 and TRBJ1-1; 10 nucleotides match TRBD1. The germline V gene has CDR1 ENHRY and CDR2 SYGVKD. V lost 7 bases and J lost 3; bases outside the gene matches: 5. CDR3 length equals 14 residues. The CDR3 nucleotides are TGTGCCATCAAACCCGGGACAGGGGACACTGAAGCTTTCTTT. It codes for CAIKPGTGDTEAFF.

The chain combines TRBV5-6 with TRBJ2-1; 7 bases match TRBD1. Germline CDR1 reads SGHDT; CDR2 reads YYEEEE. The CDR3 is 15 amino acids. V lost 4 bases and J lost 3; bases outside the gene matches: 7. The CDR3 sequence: CASSGGQAVYNEQFF. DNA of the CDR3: TGTGCCAGCAGCGGCGGACAGGCCGTCTACAATGAGCAGTTCTTC.

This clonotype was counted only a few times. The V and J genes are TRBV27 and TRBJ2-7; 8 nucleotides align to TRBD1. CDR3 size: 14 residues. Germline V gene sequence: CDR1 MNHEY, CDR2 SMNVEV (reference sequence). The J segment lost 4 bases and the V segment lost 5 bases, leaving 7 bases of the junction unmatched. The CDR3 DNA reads TGTGCCAGCAGTGCCGGGACAGGAGATTACGAGCAGTACGTC. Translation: CASSAGTGDYEQYV.

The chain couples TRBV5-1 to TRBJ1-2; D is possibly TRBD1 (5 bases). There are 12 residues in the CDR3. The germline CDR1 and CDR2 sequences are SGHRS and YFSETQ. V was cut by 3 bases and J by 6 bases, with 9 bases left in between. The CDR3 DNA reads TGCGCCAGCAGCTGGGCGGGGGATGGCTACACCTTC. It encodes CASSWAGDGYTF.

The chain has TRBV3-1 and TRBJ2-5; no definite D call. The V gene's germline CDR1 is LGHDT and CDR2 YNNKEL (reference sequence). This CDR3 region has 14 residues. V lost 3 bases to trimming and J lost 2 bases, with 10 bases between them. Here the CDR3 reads CASSHVPKQETQYF. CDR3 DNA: TGTGCCAGCAGCCACGTTCCGAAGCAAGAGACCCAGTACTTC.

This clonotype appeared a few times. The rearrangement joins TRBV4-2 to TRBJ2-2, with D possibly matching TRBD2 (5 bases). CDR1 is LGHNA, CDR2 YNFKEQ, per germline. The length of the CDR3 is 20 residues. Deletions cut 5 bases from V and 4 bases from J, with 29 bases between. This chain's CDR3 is CASSVQYRAANWESTGELFF. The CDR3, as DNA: TGTGCCAGCAGCGTTCAGTACCGGGCCGCAAATTGGGAGAGCACCGGGGAGCTGTTTTTT.

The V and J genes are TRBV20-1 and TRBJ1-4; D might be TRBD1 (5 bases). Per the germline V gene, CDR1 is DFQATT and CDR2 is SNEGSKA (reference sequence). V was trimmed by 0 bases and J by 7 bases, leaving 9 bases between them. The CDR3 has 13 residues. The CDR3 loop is CSARDFRGEKLFF. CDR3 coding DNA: TGCAGTGCTAGAGATTTTAGGGGTGAAAAACTGTTTTTT.

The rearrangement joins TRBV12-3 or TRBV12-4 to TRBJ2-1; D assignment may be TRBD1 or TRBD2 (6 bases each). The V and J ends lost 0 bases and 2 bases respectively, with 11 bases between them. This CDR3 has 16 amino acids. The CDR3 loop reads CASSLALGGAYNEQFF. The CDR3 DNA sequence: TGTGCCAGCAGTTTAGCGCTGGGGGGCGCCTACAATGAGCAGTTCTTC.

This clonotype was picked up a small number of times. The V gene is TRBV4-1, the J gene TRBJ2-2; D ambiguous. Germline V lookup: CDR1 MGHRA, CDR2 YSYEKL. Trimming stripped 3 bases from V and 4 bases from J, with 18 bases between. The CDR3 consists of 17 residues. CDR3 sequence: CASSQADMGFRTGELFF. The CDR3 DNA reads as TGCGCCAGCAGCCAGGCCGACATGGGGTTCCGCACCGGGGAGCTGTTTTTT.

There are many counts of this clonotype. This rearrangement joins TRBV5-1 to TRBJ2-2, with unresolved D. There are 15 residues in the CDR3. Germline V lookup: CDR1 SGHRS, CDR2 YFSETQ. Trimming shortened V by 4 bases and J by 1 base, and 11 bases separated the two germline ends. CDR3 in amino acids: CASSLIWGNTGELFF. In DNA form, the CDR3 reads TGCGCCAGCAGCCTAATATGGGGGAACACCGGGGAGCTGTTTTTT. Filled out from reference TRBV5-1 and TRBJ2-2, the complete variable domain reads KAGVTQTPRYLIKTRGQQVTLSCSPISGHRSVSWYQQTPGQGLQFLFEYFSETQRNKGNFPGRFSGRQFSNSRSEMNVSTLELGDSALYLCASSLIWGNTGELFFGEGSRLTVL.

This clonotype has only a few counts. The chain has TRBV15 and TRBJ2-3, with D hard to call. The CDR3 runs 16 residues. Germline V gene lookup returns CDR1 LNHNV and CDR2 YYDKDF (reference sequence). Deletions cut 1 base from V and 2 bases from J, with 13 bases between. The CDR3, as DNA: TGTGCCACCAGCAGAGTAGGCTCCATTCCCACAGATACGCAGTATTTT. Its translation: CATSRVGSIPTDTQYF. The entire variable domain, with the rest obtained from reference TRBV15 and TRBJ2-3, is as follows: DAMVIQNPRYQVTQFGKPVTLSCSQTLNHNVMYWYQQKSSQAPKLLFHYYDKDFNNEADTPDNFQSRRPNTSFCFLDIRSPGLGDTAMYLCATSRVGSIPTDTQYFGPGTRLTVL.

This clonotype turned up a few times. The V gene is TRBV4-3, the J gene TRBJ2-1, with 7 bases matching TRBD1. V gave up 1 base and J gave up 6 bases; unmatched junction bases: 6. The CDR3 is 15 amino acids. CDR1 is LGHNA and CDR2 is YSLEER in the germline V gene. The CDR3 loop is CASSQGDSAGNEQFF. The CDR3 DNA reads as TGCGCCAGCAGCCAAGGGGACAGTGCTGGCAATGAGCAGTTCTTC.

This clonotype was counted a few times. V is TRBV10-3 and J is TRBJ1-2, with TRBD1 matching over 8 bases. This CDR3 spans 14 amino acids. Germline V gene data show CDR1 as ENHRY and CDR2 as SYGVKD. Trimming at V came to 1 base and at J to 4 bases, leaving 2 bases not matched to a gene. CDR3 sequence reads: CAISEFRGPYGYTF. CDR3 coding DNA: TGTGCCATCAGTGAGTTCAGGGGGCCCTATGGCTACACCTTC.

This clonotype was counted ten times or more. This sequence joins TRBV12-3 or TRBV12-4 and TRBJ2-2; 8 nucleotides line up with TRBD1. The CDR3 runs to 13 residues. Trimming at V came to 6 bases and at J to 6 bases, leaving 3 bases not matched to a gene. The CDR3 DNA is TGTGCCAGCAGGAGGACAGGGCCCGGGGAGCTGTTTTTT. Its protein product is CASRRTGPGELFF.

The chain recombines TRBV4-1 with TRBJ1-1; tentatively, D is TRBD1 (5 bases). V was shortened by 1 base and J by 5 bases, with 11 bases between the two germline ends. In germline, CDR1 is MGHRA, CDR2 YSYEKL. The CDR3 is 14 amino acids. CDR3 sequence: CASSQVRGGTEAFF. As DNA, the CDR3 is TGCGCCAGCAGCCAAGTCCGGGGGGGGACTGAAGCTTTCTTT.

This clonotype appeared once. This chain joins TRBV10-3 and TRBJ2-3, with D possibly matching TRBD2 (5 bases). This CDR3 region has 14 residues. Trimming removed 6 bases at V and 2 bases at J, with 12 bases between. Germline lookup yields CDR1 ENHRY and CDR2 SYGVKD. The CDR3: CAIREDSNTDTQYF. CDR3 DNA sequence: TGTGCCATCAGGGAGGACTCCAACACAGATACGCAGTATTTT.

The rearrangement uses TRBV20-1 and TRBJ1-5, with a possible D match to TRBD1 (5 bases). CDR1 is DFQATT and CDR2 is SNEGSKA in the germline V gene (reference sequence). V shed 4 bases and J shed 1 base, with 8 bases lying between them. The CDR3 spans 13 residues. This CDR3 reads CSAIRDSNQPQHF. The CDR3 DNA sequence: TGCAGTGCTATCCGGGACAGCAATCAGCCCCAGCATTTT.

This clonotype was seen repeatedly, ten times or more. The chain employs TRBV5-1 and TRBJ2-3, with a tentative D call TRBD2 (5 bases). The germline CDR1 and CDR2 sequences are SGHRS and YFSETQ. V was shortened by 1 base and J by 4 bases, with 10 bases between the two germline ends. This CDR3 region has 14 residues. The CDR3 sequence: CASSLNRGPDTQYF. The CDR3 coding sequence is TGCGCCAGCAGCTTGAATCGGGGTCCAGATACGCAGTATTTT.

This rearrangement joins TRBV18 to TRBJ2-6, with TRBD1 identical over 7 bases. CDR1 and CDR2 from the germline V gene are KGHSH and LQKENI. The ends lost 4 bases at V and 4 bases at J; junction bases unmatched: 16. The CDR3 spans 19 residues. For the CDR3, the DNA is TGTGCCAGCTCACGTACTGACCGGGACAGCATTTCGGGGGCCAACGTCCTGACTTTC. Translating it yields CASSRTDRDSISGANVLTF. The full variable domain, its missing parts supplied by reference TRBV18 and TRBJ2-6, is NAGVMQNPRHLVRRRGQEARLRCSPMKGHSHVYWYRQLPEEGLKFMVYLQKENIIDESGMPKERFSAEFPKEGPSILRIQQVVRGDSAAYFCASSRTDRDSISGANVLTFGAGSRLTVL.

CDR3 in DNA: TGCGCCAGCAGCAGATCCCGGACCGTTGGACTAGCGGGGGGCCCCACAGATACGCAGTATTTT. It is translated as CASSRSRTVGLAGGPTDTQYF. The V and J genes are TRBV4-1 and TRBJ2-3; 14 bases are shared with TRBD2. The CDR3 runs 21 residues. J was trimmed by 2 bases and V by 5 bases; bases with no gene match: 18. CDR1 is MGHRA and CDR2 is YSYEKL in the germline V gene.

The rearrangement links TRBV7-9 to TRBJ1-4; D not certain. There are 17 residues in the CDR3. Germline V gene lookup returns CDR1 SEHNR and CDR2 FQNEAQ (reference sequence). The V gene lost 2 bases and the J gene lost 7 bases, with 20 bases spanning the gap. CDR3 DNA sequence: TGTGCCAGCAGCTTACCCCAGGACGGGGTGAGGTTTGAAAAACTGTTTTTT. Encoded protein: CASSLPQDGVRFEKLFF.